These T cell receptor beta chains were read from a single sample in a study of blood T cell repertoires in COVID-19. TCRdb keeps only in-frame clones here, not all; method: immunoSEQ multiplex PCR. The sample holds over 100,000 clones, 60% to 75% seen once. Sequenced material: peripheral blood. The receptor set was obtained from a woman in her seventies with acute or convalescent COVID-19. CDR3s include the opening cysteine and the closing phenylalanine or tryptophan. A D gene is named only where the DNA matches it firmly. Part of the rows lack a size; the others show once, few, many or a class for expanded clones.

V	D	J	size	DNA	CDR3
TRBV2	TRBD1	TRBJ2-3	.	TGTGCCGGGCGGGTCAGGGGGCTTGATACGCAGTATTTT	CAGRVRGLDTQYF
TRBV15	TRBD2	TRBJ2-3	once	TGTGCCACCAGCAGTAGAGAGCGGGGGCCGGGTACAGATACGCAGTATTTT	CATSSRERGPGTDTQYF
TRBV9	.	TRBJ1-3	.	TGTGCCAGCAGCCCCCAAGGAAACACCATATATTTT	CASSPQGNTIYF
TRBV15	.	TRBJ1-2	.	TGTGCCACCAGCAGACCTCTACCTGGAGCGGAGGGCTACACCTTC	CATSRPLPGAEGYTF
TRBV6-5	.	TRBJ2-6	.	TGTGCCAGCACCCCCGCTGGGGCCAACGTCCTGACTTTC	CASTPAGANVLTF
TRBV4-3	TRBD2	TRBJ2-1	.	TGCGCCAGCAGCCAAGGGGTTAGCGGGGGCCGTAGCTCCTACAATGAGCAGTTCTTC	CASSQGVSGGRSSYNEQFF
TRBV5-4	TRBD2	TRBJ2-3	few	TGTGCCAGCAGCCCCACTAGCGGGGGGGCCCTATACACAGATACGCAGTATTTT	CASSPTSGGALYTDTQYF
TRBV5-1	TRBD1	TRBJ1-1	few	TGCGCCAGCAGCCTGCAACAGGGGCGGGCTGAAGCTTTCTTT	CASSLQQGRAEAFF
TRBV15	.	TRBJ1-2	.	TGTGCCACCAGTACAGCAGCTAACTATGGCTACACCTTC	CATSTAANYGYTF
TRBV7-2	TRBD2	TRBJ2-3	.	TGTGCCAGCAGCTCCAATAGCGGGGGGATCGCCACAGATACGCAGTATTTT	CASSSNSGGIATDTQYF
TRBV18	TRBD1	TRBJ1-3	.	TGTGCCAGCTCACCGGGACAGGGAAACACCATATATTTT	CASSPGQGNTIYF
TRBV6-6	.	TRBJ1-3	.	TGTGCCAGCAGTCAACAGGGAATCTCTGGAAACACCATATATTTT	CASSQQGISGNTIYF
TRBV24-1	TRBD2	TRBJ2-7	.	TGTGCCACCATCGACTTCGTGGGCGGGAGGGCCCACGAGCAGTACTTC	CATIDFVGGRAHEQYF
TRBV28	.	TRBJ2-7	once	TGTGCCAGCAGTTCCTTTGAGGAGCAGTACTTC	CASSSFEEQYF
TRBV11-2	.	TRBJ1-2	.	TGTGCCAGCAGCTTGATCGGGGGAGGCTATGGCTACACCTTC	CASSLIGGGYGYTF
TRBV30	.	TRBJ1-1	.	TGTGCCTGGGGTCTCGCTTCGGGAACTGAAGCTTTCTTT	CAWGLASGTEAFF
TRBV24-1	.	TRBJ2-1	.	TGTGCCACCAGTGATTTGGTTAGCGGAGCCAATGAGCAGTTCTTC	CATSDLVSGANEQFF
TRBV5-5	.	TRBJ1-5	few	TGTGCCAGCAGCTTGGACGGAGATAGCAATCAGCCCCAGCATTTT	CASSLDGDSNQPQHF
TRBV7-2	TRBD1	TRBJ1-2	.	TGTGCCAGCAGCCGAGACAGGGGGAAGGGCTACACCTTC	CASSRDRGKGYTF
TRBV4-2	TRBD2	TRBJ2-2	.	TGTGCCAGCAGCCAACACTACGAAAGCGGGGGGGCGAACACCGGGGAGCTGTTTTTT	CASSQHYESGGANTGELFF
TRBV5-1	.	TRBJ1-1	few	TGCGCCAGCAGCCCAGGGACAACGAACACTGAAGCTTTCTTT	CASSPGTTNTEAFF
TRBV12-3/TRBV12-4	.	TRBJ2-1	.	TGTGCCAGCAGTCGGGACAACACCAAGCAGTTCTTC	CASSRDNTKQFF
TRBV6-5	.	TRBJ1-2	once	TGTGCCAGCAGTTACTCGATCGGGGCTAACTATGGCTACACCTTC	CASSYSIGANYGYTF
TRBV6-5	TRBD1	TRBJ1-6	many	TGTGCCAGCGGGGGCAGGGGGATCGGTAATTCACCCCTCCACTTT	CASGGRGIGNSPLHF
TRBV5-1	.	TRBJ2-3	.	TGCGCCAGCAGCTTGGATAGGCCCTGGGCCGCAGATACGCAGTATTTT	CASSLDRPWAADTQYF
TRBV9	.	TRBJ1-4	.	TGTGCCAGCAGCGTAGGTACAGGGCCATATGAAAAACTGTTTTTT	CASSVGTGPYEKLFF
TRBV5-6	.	TRBJ1-6	few	TGTGCCAGCAGTTATGGACACGCCAATTCACCCCTCCACTTT	CASSYGHANSPLHF
TRBV30	TRBD2	TRBJ2-7	.	TGTGCCTGGAGGGTTAGCGGGACGAAGCAGTACTTC	CAWRVSGTKQYF
TRBV7-9	TRBD1	TRBJ2-5	.	TGTGCCAGCACCCGATCGCGAGGGGGCGGGGAGACCCAGTACTTC	CASTRSRGGGETQYF
TRBV13	.	TRBJ1-2	few	TGTGCCAGCAGTTCTCGGACGGGGATCTATGGCTACACCTTC	CASSSRTGIYGYTF
TRBV2	.	TRBJ1-2	.	TGTGCCAGCACCGGACTAATCGGCTATGGCTACACCTTC	CASTGLIGYGYTF
TRBV14	.	TRBJ2-3	.	TGTGCCAGCAGCCAAGATATCAGGGCGCAGTATTTT	CASSQDIRAQYF
TRBV5-1	.	TRBJ1-3	.	TGCGCCAGCAGCTTCCAATCTGGAAACACCATATATTTT	CASSFQSGNTIYF
TRBV7-2	.	TRBJ1-4	.	TGTGCCAGCAGCTTATTTCCACAATCAACTGAAAAACTGTTTTTT	CASSLFPQSTEKLFF
TRBV19	TRBD1	TRBJ2-5	few	TGTGCCAGTAGTATGGACAGGGGATTAAGTGGAGAGACCCAGTACTTC	CASSMDRGLSGETQYF
TRBV12-3/TRBV12-4	.	TRBJ1-1	once	TGTGCCAGCGTCACCCTAGGTTATGAAGCTTTCTTT	CASVTLGYEAFF
TRBV10-3	TRBD1	TRBJ1-3	few	TGTGCCATCAGTGGACAGGGGACACAGGGAAACACCATATATTTT	CAISGQGTQGNTIYF